The next 14 T cell receptor beta chains were all read from a single sample in a study of early T cells in non-severe SARS-CoV-2 infection. TCRdb reprocessed the 5' RACE reads with MiXCR, giving one entry per CDR3 protein. The table records about 81,000 distinct CDR3 sequences, roughly 5.7% of them present only once. What was sequenced was whole blood. The receptors were sampled from an adult who was a healthcare worker with PCR-confirmed SARS-CoV-2 infection or an uninfected control (not recorded which).

This clonotype occurred many times. The V and J genes are TRBV6-5 and TRBJ2-2; D ambiguous. Germline V gene data show CDR1 as MNHEY and CDR2 as SVGAGI. Trimming stripped 10 bases from V and 3 bases from J, with 12 bases between. The CDR3 totals 13 residues. The CDR3 region is CAISAYDTGELFF. The CDR3 bases are TGTGCCATTTCAGCGTATGACACCGGGGAGCTGTTTTTT.

The CDR3 DNA follows: TGTGCCAGTAGTATCGGGGGGGCTGCCTACGAGCAGTACTTC. Its protein product is CASSIGGAAYEQYF. The V and J genes are TRBV19 and TRBJ2-7; 8 bases agree with TRBD2. Losses at the gene ends were 3 bases for V and 2 bases for J; bases not matched to a gene: 3. Germline CDR1 reads LNHDA; CDR2 reads SQIVND (reference sequence). This CDR3 is 14 amino acids long.

J is TRBJ2-7 and V is TRBV6-5; 9 nucleotides align to TRBD1. The CDR3 spans 15 residues. Per the germline V gene, CDR1 is MNHEY and CDR2 is SVGAGI. The trim removed 6 bases at V and 0 bases at J, leaving 6 bases unmatched. The CDR3 sequence is CASRPGTGSSYEQYF. The CDR3 DNA reads as TGTGCCAGCAGACCCGGGACAGGGAGCTCCTACGAGCAGTACTTC.

This clonotype was counted ten times or more. V usage is TRBV29-1 and J usage is TRBJ1-2; D uncertain. This CDR3 contains 12 residues. With 7 bases removed from V and 2 bases from J, the gap between germline ends came to 11 bases. Germline V gene data show CDR1 as SQVTM and CDR2 as ANQGSEA. The CDR3 is CSAVASNYGYTF. The CDR3 nucleotides are TGCAGCGCCGTGGCGTCCAACTATGGCTACACCTTC.

This clonotype appeared a few times. The CDR3 reads CASRGGQANTGELFF. The CDR3 DNA sequence: TGTGCCAGTAGGGGTGGTCAGGCGAACACCGGGGAGCTGTTTTTT. The V call is TRBV19, the J call TRBJ2-2; D gene unclear. The CDR3 is 15 residues long. Per the germline V gene, CDR1 is LNHDA and CDR2 is SQIVND (reference sequence). Between the trimmed V and J ends, which lost 6 bases and 0 bases, there was a span of 11 bases.

The table lists this clonotype with a few counts. The chain is built from TRBV12-3 or TRBV12-4 and TRBJ2-2, with TRBD1 matching 9 bases. V lost 6 bases and J lost 1; bases outside the gene matches: 9. The CDR3 runs to 17 residues. The CDR3, as DNA: TGTGCCAGCAGACCGTCCCGGGGACAGGGGAACACCGGGGAGCTGTTTTTT. Translated: CASRPSRGQGNTGELFF.

This clonotype was counted a few times. The chain is built from TRBV5-5 and TRBJ2-5, with 7 bases fitting TRBD1. V shed 0 bases and J 7 bases; nucleotides not matched to a gene: 3. Per germline, CDR1 SGHKS and CDR2 YYEKEE (reference sequence). The CDR3 extends over 13 amino acids. For the CDR3, the DNA is TGTGCCAGCAGCTTGGAGACAGGGCGGACCCAGTACTTC. Translated: CASSLETGRTQYF.

This clonotype was picked up many times. J is TRBJ1-6 and V is TRBV7-2, with 7 bases aligning to TRBD1. After removal of 0 bases from V and 7 bases from J, the junction contained 6 bases not matched to a gene. The CDR3 consists of 16 residues. CDR1 SGHTA and CDR2 FQGNSA come from the germline V gene. CDR3 sequence: CASSLAPGQANSPLHF. CDR3 coding DNA: TGTGCCAGCAGCTTAGCACCAGGACAGGCGAATTCACCCCTCCACTTT.

This clonotype appeared a few times. The chain carries TRBV18 and TRBJ2-3; D remains unclear. Germline V gene sequence: CDR1 KGHSH, CDR2 LQKENI. Trimming shortened V by 3 bases and J by 4 bases, and 14 bases separated the two germline ends. CDR3 length: 15 amino acids. The CDR3 DNA sequence: TGTGCCAGCTCACCCGGACGGATCGGGCCAGATACGCAGTATTTT. This codes for CASSPGRIGPDTQYF.

This clonotype was seen repeatedly, ten times or more. This chain links TRBV20-1 with TRBJ1-2; unclear D gene. Germline V gene lookup returns CDR1 DFQATT and CDR2 SNEGSKA (reference sequence). The V and J ends lost 0 bases and 4 bases respectively, with 9 bases between them. CDR3 size: 13 residues. The CDR3 DNA sequence: TGCAGTGCTAGAGAGATAAAACTCTATGGCTACACCTTC. It translates to CSAREIKLYGYTF.

This clonotype was seen many times. The rearrangement joins TRBV9 to TRBJ2-7, with D uncertain. The V end lost 2 bases, the J end lost 3 bases, and 6 bases lay between the germline ends. The CDR3 length is 12 residues. CDR1 and CDR2 (germline): SGDLS, YYNGEE. CDR3 coding DNA: TGTGCCAGCAGCGTCGATAACTACGAGCAGTACTTC. This codes for CASSVDNYEQYF.

This clonotype was seen ten or more times. The CDR3 DNA reads as TGTGCCAGTAGTATAGGAGGGGGCCAGCCCCAGCATTTT. Amino acids: CASSIGGGQPQHF. V and J are TRBV19 and TRBJ1-5; 7 nucleotides line up with TRBD1. The CDR3 runs 13 residues. J lost 7 bases, V lost 1 base, and 1 base had no gene match. The germline gives CDR1 LNHDA, CDR2 SQIVND (reference sequence).

CDR3 sequence reads: CASSYSSGVQETQYF. The CDR3 DNA reads as TGTGCCAGCAGTTACTCCTCAGGGGTCCAAGAGACCCAGTACTTC. The chain has TRBV6-5 and TRBJ2-5; a weak D match, TRBD1 (6 bases). Germline CDR1 and CDR2: MNHEY and SVGAGI. CDR3 length: 15 amino acids. V was cut by 0 bases and J by 1 base, with 9 bases left in between.

In this sample, this clonotype turned up many times. The J gene is TRBJ2-4, the V gene TRBV7-9; D ambiguous. CDR1 is SEHNR, CDR2 FQNEAQ, per germline (reference sequence). Trimming took 11 bases from V and 0 from J, leaving 23 bases between them. The CDR3 is 17 residues long. The CDR3, as DNA: TGTGCCGTACCCCTTGACACACAGAGACTAGCCAAAAACATTCAGTACTTC. This encodes CAVPLDTQRLAKNIQYF.